This record looks at one TCR beta chain sequence and its context. With 6 bases removed from V and 0 bases from J, the gap between germline ends came to 11 bases. Germline CDR1 reads SQVTM; CDR2 reads ANQGSEA. The CDR3 covers 13 residues. Here immunoSEQ multiplex PCR was the method, and the copy in TCRdb shows in-frame clones only, minus some. Here the sample spans 100,000 to 150,000 clones, 70% to 90% being singletons. The data are from a study of blood T cell repertoires in COVID-19. The sequence was obtained from a man in his forties or fifties with acute or convalescent COVID-19. The chain combines TRBV29-1 with TRBJ2-5; tentative D call: TRBD2 (5 bases). Sequencing was performed on peripheral blood. The CDR3 nucleotides read TGCAGCGTACAGCGGTTGTACCAAGAGACCCAGTACTTC. It is translated as CSVQRLYQETQYF.